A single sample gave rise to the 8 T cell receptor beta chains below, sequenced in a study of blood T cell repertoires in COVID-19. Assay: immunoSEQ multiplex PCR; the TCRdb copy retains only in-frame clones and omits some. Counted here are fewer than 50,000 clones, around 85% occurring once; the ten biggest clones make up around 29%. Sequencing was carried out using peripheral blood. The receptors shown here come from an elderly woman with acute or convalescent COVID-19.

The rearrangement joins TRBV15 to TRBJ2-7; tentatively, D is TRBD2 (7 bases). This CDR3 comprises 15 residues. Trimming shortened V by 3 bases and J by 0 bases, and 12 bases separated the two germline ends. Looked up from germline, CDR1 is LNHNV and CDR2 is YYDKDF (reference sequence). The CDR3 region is CATSRGGQSSYEQYF. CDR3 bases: TGTGCCACCAGCAGGGGGGGGCAAAGCTCCTACGAGCAGTACTTC.

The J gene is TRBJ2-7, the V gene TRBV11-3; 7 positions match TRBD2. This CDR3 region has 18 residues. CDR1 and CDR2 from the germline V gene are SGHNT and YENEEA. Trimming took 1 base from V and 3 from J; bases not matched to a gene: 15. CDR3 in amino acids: CASSLARSRTSLNYEQYF. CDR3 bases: TGTGCCAGCAGCTTAGCTCGTTCCCGGACTAGTTTGAACTACGAGCAGTACTTC.

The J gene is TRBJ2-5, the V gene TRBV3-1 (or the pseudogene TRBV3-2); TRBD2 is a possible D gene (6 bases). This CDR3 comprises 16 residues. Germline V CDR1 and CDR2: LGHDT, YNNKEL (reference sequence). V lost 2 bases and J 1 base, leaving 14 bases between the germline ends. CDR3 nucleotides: TGTGCCAGCAGCCAATTAACGGGACTTATCCAAGAGACCCAGTACTTC. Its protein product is CASSQLTGLIQETQYF.

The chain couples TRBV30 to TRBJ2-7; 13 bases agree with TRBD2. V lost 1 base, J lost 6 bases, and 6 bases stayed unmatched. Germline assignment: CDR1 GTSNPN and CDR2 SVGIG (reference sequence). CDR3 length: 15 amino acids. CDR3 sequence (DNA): TGTGCCTGGAGTGAAGGACTAGCGGGAGTCGGCGAGCAGTACTTC. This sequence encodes CAWSEGLAGVGEQYF.

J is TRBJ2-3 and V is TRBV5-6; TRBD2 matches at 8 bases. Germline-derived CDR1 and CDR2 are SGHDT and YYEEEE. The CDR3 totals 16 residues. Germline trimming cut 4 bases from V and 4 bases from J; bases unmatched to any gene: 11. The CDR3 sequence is CASSPTSNGRADTQYF. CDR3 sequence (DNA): TGTGCCAGCAGCCCGACTAGCAACGGGAGGGCAGATACGCAGTATTTT.

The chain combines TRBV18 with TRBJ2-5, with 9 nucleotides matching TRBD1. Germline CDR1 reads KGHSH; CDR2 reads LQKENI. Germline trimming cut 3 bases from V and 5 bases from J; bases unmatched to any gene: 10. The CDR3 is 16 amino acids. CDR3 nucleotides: TGTGCCAGCTCACCGTCTGGACAGGGGCTCAGGGAGACCCAGTACTTC. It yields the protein CASSPSGQGLRETQYF.

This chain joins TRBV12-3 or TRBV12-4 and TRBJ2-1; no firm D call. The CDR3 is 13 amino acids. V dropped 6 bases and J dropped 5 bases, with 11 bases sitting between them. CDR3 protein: CASSPNNDNEQFF. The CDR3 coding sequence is TGTGCCAGCAGCCCCAACAACGACAATGAGCAGTTCTTC.

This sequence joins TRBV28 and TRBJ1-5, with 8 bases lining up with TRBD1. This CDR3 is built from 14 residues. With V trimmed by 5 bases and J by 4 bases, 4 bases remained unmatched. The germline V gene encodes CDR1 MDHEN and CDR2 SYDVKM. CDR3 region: CASSPGTGNQPQHF. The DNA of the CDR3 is TGTGCCAGCAGTCCAGGGACAGGTAATCAGCCCCAGCATTTT.